Below are 9 T cell receptor beta chains sequenced from a single sample in a study of OX40 agonist ivuxolimab in advanced cancers. Produced via immunoSEQ multiplex PCR; TCRdb's table is partial and in-frame only. Of roughly 97,000 clones detected, around 85% appear once; the ten largest clones hold approximately 5.7%. Sequencing was performed on CD4+ or CD8+ T cells sorted from blood, taken in a trial of the OX40 agonist ivuxolimab. The receptors come from an adult with an advanced solid tumor such as melanoma, head and neck, liver or kidney cancer.

V usage is TRBV7-9 and J usage is TRBJ2-7; D ambiguous. With 4 bases removed from V and 3 bases from J, the gap between germline ends came to 10 bases. Germline V gives CDR1 SEHNR, CDR2 FQNEAQ (reference sequence). The CDR3 runs 13 residues. The CDR3 region is CASSYAALYEQYF. The CDR3 DNA sequence: TGTGCCAGCAGCTATGCGGCCCTCTACGAGCAGTACTTC.

The chain couples TRBV11-1 to TRBJ2-3, with TRBD2 identical over 10 bases. The CDR3 has 17 residues. With V trimmed by 7 bases and J by 4 bases, 14 bases remained unmatched. Germline CDR1 and CDR2: SGHAT and FQDESV (reference sequence). The CDR3: CASTFLAGAGGPDTQYF. The CDR3 coding sequence is TGTGCCAGCACCTTTCTAGCGGGAGCGGGGGGCCCAGATACGCAGTATTTT.

The V and J genes are TRBV15 and TRBJ1-5; TRBD1 might be the D (6 bases). CDR1 is LNHNV, CDR2 YYDKDF, per germline (reference sequence). The CDR3 is 15 residues long. The ends were cut back, 0 bases at V and 3 bases at J, with 9 bases in the middle. The CDR3 nucleotides read TGTGCCACCAGCAGAGATTGGGGGGCCAATCAGCCCCAGCATTTT. Amino acid sequence: CATSRDWGANQPQHF.

V and J are TRBV27 and TRBJ2-5; D tentatively reads TRBD1 or TRBD2 (5 bases each). V was pared by 1 base and J by 5 bases, with 11 bases between. CDR3 size: 14 residues. CDR1 is MNHEY and CDR2 is SMNVEV in the germline V gene (reference sequence). DNA for the CDR3: TGTGCCAGCAGTTTATTTGCCGGGACGGAGACCCAGTACTTC. Residues: CASSLFAGTETQYF.

With respect to this clone: With a much larger clone just one base away, this may be a read error. The chain has TRBV4-2 and TRBJ2-7, with unresolved D. CDR1 and CDR2 (germline): LGHNA, YNFKEQ. The CDR3 is 14 amino acids. Trimming left V 2 bases short and J 2 bases short, with 10 bases between. As DNA, the CDR3 is TGTGCCAGCAGCCAAATAAGGGCTCCCTACGAGCAGTACTTC. Its protein product is CASSQIRAPYEQYF.

The rearrangement joins TRBV19 to TRBJ2-1, with D tentatively TRBD2 (5 bases). Germline lookup yields CDR1 LNHDA and CDR2 SQIVND (reference sequence). V was cut by 7 bases and J by 4 bases, with 11 bases left in between. This CDR3 has 13 residues. The DNA of the CDR3 is TGTGCCAGTACTCGAGGCGGGTACAATGAGCAGTTCTTC. It translates to CASTRGGYNEQFF.

V usage is TRBV6-4 and J usage is TRBJ2-6, with TRBD2 matching over 9 bases. The junction had 16 bases not matched to a gene; V was cut back by 2 bases and J by 2 bases. The germline V gene has CDR1 MRHNA and CDR2 SNTAGT. The CDR3 is 21 residues long. The CDR3 here is CASSDRASGMQGRAGANVLTF. The DNA for the CDR3 is TGTGCCAGCAGTGACAGGGCTAGCGGGATGCAGGGTAGAGCTGGGGCCAACGTCCTGACTTTC.

This clone was recorded once. V usage is TRBV5-1 and J usage is TRBJ2-3; 7 bases align to TRBD2. Germline V gene data show CDR1 as SGHRS and CDR2 as YFSETQ. The CDR3 is 15 amino acids. V dropped 2 bases and J dropped 2; count of bases not matched to a gene: 5. The CDR3 spells CASSFTSAPTDTQYF. The CDR3 bases are TGCGCCAGCAGCTTTACTAGCGCCCCCACAGATACGCAGTATTTT.

This sequence joins TRBV4-1 and TRBJ2-7; 11 bases fit TRBD1. J lost 3 bases, V lost 0 bases, and 1 base had no gene match. The CDR3 has 15 residues. Germline V gives CDR1 MGHRA, CDR2 YSYEKL. The CDR3 sequence: CASSQEGQGGYEQYF. CDR3 bases: TGCGCCAGCAGCCAAGAGGGACAGGGGGGCTACGAGCAGTACTTC.